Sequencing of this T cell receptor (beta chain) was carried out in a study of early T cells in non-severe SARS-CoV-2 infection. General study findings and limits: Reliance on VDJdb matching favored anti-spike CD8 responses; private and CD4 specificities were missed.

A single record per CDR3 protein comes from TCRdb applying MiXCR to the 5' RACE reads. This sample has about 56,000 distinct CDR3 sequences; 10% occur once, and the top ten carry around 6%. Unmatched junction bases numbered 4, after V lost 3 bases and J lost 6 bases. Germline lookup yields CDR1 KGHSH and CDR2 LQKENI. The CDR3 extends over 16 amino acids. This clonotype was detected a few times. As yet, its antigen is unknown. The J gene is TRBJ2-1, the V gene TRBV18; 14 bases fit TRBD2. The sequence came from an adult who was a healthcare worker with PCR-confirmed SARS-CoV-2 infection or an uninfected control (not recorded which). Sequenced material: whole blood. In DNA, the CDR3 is TGTGCCAGCTCACCGCCGACTAGCGGGAGGGGCAATGAGCAGTTCTTC. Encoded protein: CASSPPTSGRGNEQFF.